These T cell receptor beta chains were read from a single sample in a study of OX40 agonist ivuxolimab in advanced cancers. TCRdb's copy holds only in-frame clones and misses some; the assay was immunoSEQ multiplex PCR. Of approximately 64,000 clones in the sample, roughly 89% were seen once. This sample comprised CD4+ or CD8+ T cells sorted from blood, obtained in a trial of the OX40 agonist ivuxolimab. Source of these receptors: an adult with an advanced solid tumor such as melanoma, head and neck, liver or kidney cancer. The CDR3 runs from the conserved cysteine through the conserved F or W. Each record gives: V gene, D gene, clone size, J gene, CDR3 DNA, CDR3 protein. D genes are given only for firm matches. Clone size is given for some rows only: seen once, a few or many times, or a class if the clone is expanded.

TRBV6-1,TRBD1,-,TRBJ1-6,TGTGCCAGCAGTGCGTCCTCCCCCGGACAGGGGAATTCACCCCTCCACTTT,CASSASSPGQGNSPLHF
TRBV5-1,TRBD1,-,TRBJ2-2,TGCGCCAGCAGCTTGGACGATAGGGGGCACACCGGGGAGCTGTTTTTT,CASSLDDRGHTGELFF
TRBV18,-,-,TRBJ2-7,TGTGCCAGCTCGGCAGACCTAGACAGGCCGTCCTACGAGCAGTACTTC,CASSADLDRPSYEQYF
TRBV2,-,-,TRBJ2-5,TGTGCCAGCACACTTGGCCAAGAGACCCAGTACTTC,CASTLGQETQYF
TRBV4-1,TRBD1,-,TRBJ2-7,TGCGCCAGCAGCCAAGTGGGACAGTACGAGCAGTACTTC,CASSQVGQYEQYF
TRBV15,-,-,TRBJ2-1,TGTGCCACCAGCAGAGGAGGGGGTAACAGAGATGAGCAGTTCTTC,CATSRGGGNRDEQFF
TRBV7-8,-,once,TRBJ2-7,TGTGCCAGCAGCTTAGAGGCGGGGGCGGGTTACGAGCAGTACTTC,CASSLEAGAGYEQYF
TRBV7-3,-,-,TRBJ2-1,TGTGCCAGCAGCCCCCAGGCTAGCGATCTCAATGAGCAGTTCTTC,CASSPQASDLNEQFF
TRBV5-4,-,-,TRBJ2-3,TGTGCCAGCAGCTTGGGACCAGCAGGAGATACGCAGTATTTT,CASSLGPAGDTQYF
TRBV11-3,-,-,TRBJ2-3,TGTGCCAGCAGCTTAGACCCGGCAGGGGAAGATACGCAGTATTTT,CASSLDPAGEDTQYF
TRBV15,TRBD1,-,TRBJ1-5,TGTGCCACCAGCAGGGACAGGGGGCAACAGCCCCAGCATTTT,CATSRDRGQQPQHF
TRBV11-2,TRBD1,once,TRBJ1-3,TGTGCCAGCAGCTCCCAGGGGGGTCCTGGAAACACCATATATTTT,CASSSQGGPGNTIYF
TRBV6-5,-,-,TRBJ1-5,TGTGCCAGCAGGGGAGGGGGGCAGCCCCAGCATTTT,CASRGGGQPQHF
TRBV6-1,TRBD1,-,TRBJ1-1,TGTGCCAGCAGCTTACAACAGGGGATAGGAACTGAAGCTTTCTTT,CASSLQQGIGTEAFF
TRBV5-4,-,-,TRBJ2-3,TGTGCCAGCAGCTTGGAACGGGTCACAGATACGCAGTATTTT,CASSLERVTDTQYF
TRBV5-5,TRBD1,once,TRBJ1-5,TGTGCCAGCAGCTTGGTAAGCGGACAGGGAAATTTT,CASSLVSGQGNF
TRBV7-2,TRBD1,few,TRBJ2-1,TGTGCCAGCAGCTTAGGACAGGGTCAATACAATGAGCAGTTCTTC,CASSLGQGQYNEQFF
TRBV7-2,-,-,TRBJ1-5,TGTGCCAGCAGCCCCGGGACAACCAGCAATCAGCCCCAGCATTTT,CASSPGTTSNQPQHF
TRBV5-1,TRBD2,-,TRBJ2-2,TGCGCCAGCAGCCGACTAGCGGGGGTGACCGGGGAGCTGTTTTTT,CASSRLAGVTGELFF
TRBV2,-,-,TRBJ2-3,TGTGCCAGCAGTGAACGTATGGGGGATACGCAGTATTTT,CASSERMGDTQYF
TRBV7-9,TRBD1,-,TRBJ1-2,TGTGCCAGCAGCTCGGCAAAACAGGGGTGGGGTGGCTACACCTTC,CASSSAKQGWGGYTF
TRBV28,-,-,TRBJ1-5,TGTGCCAGCAGTTCGGACAGTTATAGCAATCAGCCCCAGCATTTT,CASSSDSYSNQPQHF
TRBV5-1,TRBD1,-,TRBJ1-5,TGCGCCAGCAGACAGGGGATTAATCAGCCCCAGCATTTT,CASRQGINQPQHF
TRBV2,TRBD1,-,TRBJ1-1,TGTGCCAGCACCCTCAGGGGGCCCGGGACTGAAGCTTTCTTT,CASTLRGPGTEAFF
TRBV28,-,-,TRBJ2-3,TGTGCCAGCAGTTTATCTGGGCATGCGGTCCTCGCTACGCAGTATTTT,CASSLSGHAVLATQYF
TRBV7-3,-,once,TRBJ2-1,TGTGCCAGCAGCCGTGGGGACGATTCGTACAATGAGCAGTTCTTC,CASSRGDDSYNEQFF
TRBV2,-,-,TRBJ1-2,TGTGCCAGCAGTGGGGACTGGAACTATGGCTACACCTTC,CASSGDWNYGYTF
TRBV11-2,TRBD2,-,TRBJ2-5,TGTGCCAGCAGCTTAGTTGGACTAGCGGGGGGGCCTGCCCGAGAGACCCAGTACTTC,CASSLVGLAGGPARETQYF